A selection of T cell receptor beta chains follows, all from one sample in a study of cytomegalovirus exposure and HLA in healthy donors. TCRdb's copy holds only in-frame clones and misses some; the assay was immunoSEQ multiplex PCR. The sample yields 90,000 to 130,000 clones, roughly 95% seen once. The specimen was PBMCs. Source of these receptors: a woman under 30 in good health and CMV-seronegative. The CDR3 runs from the conserved cysteine through the conserved F or W. The D gene is left open where the match is weak. Expanded clones get a size class; other rows say once, few or many, or leave the size out.

abundance	j_gene	len	v_gene	d_gene	CDR3nt	CDR3aa
NA	TRBJ2-7	14	TRBV6-1	TRBD2	TGTGCCAGCAGTGTGGGACTACTGAGCTACGAGCAGTACTTC	CASSVGLLSYEQYF
NA	TRBJ2-1	13	TRBV11-2	NA	TGTGCCAGCAGCTTTAGTCCGAGGGATGAGCAGTTCTTC	CASSFSPRDEQFF
NA	TRBJ1-5	15	TRBV27	TRBD1	TGTGCCAGCAGTAGACAGGGGAACTACAATCAGCCCCAGCATTTT	CASSRQGNYNQPQHF
NA	TRBJ2-2	16	TRBV7-2	TRBD2	TGTGCCAGCAGCCTCACGGGGGGGCATTACACCGGGGAGCTGTTTTTT	CASSLTGGHYTGELFF
NA	TRBJ2-2	16	TRBV15	NA	TGTGCCACCAGCAGAATAGGAGGGTTGGACACCGGGGAGCTGTTTTTT	CATSRIGGLDTGELFF
once	TRBJ2-5	16	TRBV30	TRBD1	TGTGCCTGGAGTTCCGGGACAGGGCCTTACCAAGAGACCCAGTACTTC	CAWSSGTGPYQETQYF
NA	TRBJ2-3	13	TRBV19	TRBD2	TGTGCCAGCACGACTAGCTTTGCAGATACGCAGTATTTT	CASTTSFADTQYF
NA	TRBJ2-7	14	TRBV4-3	NA	TGCGCCAGCAGCCAAGGGGGGGACTTCAGCGGGCAGTACTTC	CASSQGGDFSGQYF
once	TRBJ2-3	14	TRBV10-3	NA	TGTGCCATCAACACGGGACAAGGCGAAGATACGCAGTATTTT	CAINTGQGEDTQYF
NA	TRBJ2-5	13	TRBV6-5	NA	TGTGCCAGCAGTTACGACATACAAGAGACCCAGTACTTC	CASSYDIQETQYF
NA	TRBJ2-1	17	TRBV25-1	TRBD2	TGTGCCAGCAGTGATGGGTTACTAGCGGGGGTCTACAATGAGCAGTTCTTC	CASSDGLLAGVYNEQFF
NA	TRBJ1-2	13	TRBV6-5	NA	TGTGCCAGCAGTCTCAGGGCCTTTAGGGGCTACACCTTC	CASSLRAFRGYTF
NA	TRBJ1-2	18	TRBV4-1	NA	TGCGCCAGCAGCCAAGTTCCTAGGCTGGCAGGGGATTACTATGGCTACACCTTC	CASSQVPRLAGDYYGYTF
NA	TRBJ1-5	15	TRBV5-5	NA	TGTGCCAGCAGCTTGGGACCGGGAACAAATCAGCCCCAGCATTTT	CASSLGPGTNQPQHF
NA	TRBJ1-1	13	TRBV18	TRBD1	TGTGCCAGCTCACCAAGAGACAGGGCCGAAGCTTTCTTT	CASSPRDRAEAFF
once	TRBJ1-6	16	TRBV11-2	TRBD1	TGTGCCAGCAGCTCACACAGACAGGGCGGCAATTCACCCCTCCACTTT	CASSSHRQGGNSPLHF
NA	TRBJ1-4	14	TRBV28	NA	TGTGCCAGCAGTCGACTTCTGGGTAATGAAAAACTGTTTTTT	CASSRLLGNEKLFF
NA	TRBJ1-3	13	TRBV29-1	NA	TGCAGCACAGGATCGGCCTCTGGAAACACCATATATTTT	CSTGSASGNTIYF
NA	TRBJ1-2	18	TRBV2	TRBD1	TGTGCCAGCAGTTTTGCCCCGGGACAGGGAAAGCTGAGTCGTGGCTACACCTTC	CASSFAPGQGKLSRGYTF
NA	TRBJ1-1	15	TRBV5-5	NA	TGTGCCAGCAGCTTGGATCGTCTGTCGAACACTGAAGCTTTCTTT	CASSLDRLSNTEAFF
NA	TRBJ2-3	17	TRBV4-2	TRBD2	TGTGCCAGCAGCCAAGGCTTTGGCGGGGGGATACCAGATACGCAGTATTTT	CASSQGFGGGIPDTQYF
NA	TRBJ1-2	14	TRBV6-1	NA	TGTGCCAGCACCGGGGGGGACGGTAACTATGGCTACACCTTC	CASTGGDGNYGYTF
NA	TRBJ1-5	17	TRBV19	NA	TGTGCCAGTAGCTCCCTCGTGGCGGAGGGGACTAATCAGCCCCAGCATTTT	CASSSLVAEGTNQPQHF
NA	TRBJ2-2	18	TRBV27	TRBD1	TGTGCCAGCAGTTCCCTGAGACCGGGACAGGTGCCCCCCGGGGAGCTGTTTTTT	CASSSLRPGQVPPGELFF
NA	TRBJ1-3	16	TRBV6-1	TRBD1	TGTGCCAGCAGTGGGCAGGGGGCCCGCTCTGGAAACACCATATATTTT	CASSGQGARSGNTIYF
once	TRBJ1-2	13	TRBV7-2	TRBD1	TGTGCCAGCAGCCGACAGGGTGGGGATGGCTACACCTTC	CASSRQGGDGYTF
NA	TRBJ2-1	15	TRBV6-5	TRBD1	TGTGCCAGCAGATTGGACAGGGGCTCCTACAATGAGCAGTTCTTC	CASRLDRGSYNEQFF
once	TRBJ1-6	16	TRBV19	NA	TGTGCCAGTAGTATTGGGGGCCTCAGGGGCGGCTCACCCCTCCACTTT	CASSIGGLRGGSPLHF
NA	TRBJ1-5	14	TRBV28	NA	TGTGCCAGCAATTTTCTAAGGAGAAATCAGCCCCAGCATTTT	CASNFLRRNQPQHF
NA	TRBJ2-1	18	TRBV7-8	TRBD2	TGTGCCAGCAGCGGCAGCGGGGGGGCTGTTTTTTCCTACAATGAGCAGTTCTTC	CASSGSGGAVFSYNEQFF
NA	TRBJ2-7	13	TRBV6-5	NA	TGTGCCAGCAGTTCCACAGAACGGGGCGAGCAGTACTTC	CASSSTERGEQYF
NA	TRBJ2-4	17	TRBV7-2	TRBD2	TGTGCCAGCAGCCCAGAGGCTAGCGGGGGGCCCAGGAACATTCAGTACTTC	CASSPEASGGPRNIQYF
NA	TRBJ1-2	16	TRBV7-9	TRBD1	TGTGCCAGCAGCTTAGCTGACGGACAGGGCGAGGATGGCTACACCTTC	CASSLADGQGEDGYTF
NA	TRBJ2-6	14	TRBV19	NA	TGTGCCAGTACCTACCTGGGCGGGGCCAACGTCCTGACTTTC	CASTYLGGANVLTF
NA	TRBJ2-2	15	TRBV6-5	TRBD2	TGTGCCAGCCTTGCCGGGGGGGCCAACACCGGGGAGCTGTTTTTT	CASLAGGANTGELFF
NA	TRBJ2-1	15	TRBV5-1	TRBD2	TGCGCCAGCAGCCCACGACGGGGGGGCCCCAATGAGCAGTTCTTC	CASSPRRGGPNEQFF
NA	TRBJ2-7	14	TRBV7-2	NA	TGTGCCAGCAGCCAGTGGACTACTCATTACGAGCAGTACTTC	CASSQWTTHYEQYF